The 18 T cell receptor beta chains presented below share a single source sample, sequenced in a study of blood T cell repertoires in COVID-19. TCRdb's copy holds only in-frame clones and misses some; the assay was immunoSEQ multiplex PCR. The data contain hundreds of thousands of clones, about 90% of them seen just once; the ten biggest clones take up around 3.3%. Input material: peripheral blood. The receptors come from a woman younger than 30 who had recovered from COVID-19.

The chain is built from TRBV3-1 (or the pseudogene TRBV3-2) and TRBJ2-3; TRBD2 matches 7 bases. After removal of 0 bases from V and 5 bases from J, the junction contained 8 bases not matched to a gene. This CDR3 contains 16 residues. CDR1 and CDR2 (germline): LGHDT, YNNKEL (reference sequence). The CDR3 protein is CASSQDQLAWEDTQYF. The CDR3 DNA is TGTGCCAGCAGCCAAGACCAACTAGCGTGGGAAGATACGCAGTATTTT.

The chain employs TRBV4-3 and TRBJ1-6, with D unclear. The V gene lost 0 bases and the J gene lost 5 bases, with 11 bases spanning the gap. CDR1 and CDR2 (germline): LGHNA, YSLEER. This CDR3 is built from 16 residues. Here the CDR3 reads CASSQDPGWDNSPLHF. The CDR3 nucleotides are TGCGCCAGCAGCCAAGACCCCGGGTGGGATAATTCACCCCTCCACTTT.

The V and J genes are TRBV10-3 and TRBJ1-2; possible D gene TRBD1, 5 bases. The CDR3 has 11 residues. V was pared by 4 bases and J by 10 bases, with 10 bases between. In germline, CDR1 is ENHRY, CDR2 SYGVKD. The CDR3: CAISGQYDYTF. The CDR3 DNA is TGTGCCATCAGTGGACAGTACGACTACACCTTC.

The J gene is TRBJ2-2, the V gene TRBV24-1; TRBD2 matches 11 bases. Unmatched junction bases numbered 10, after V lost 12 bases and J lost 2 bases. The CDR3 extends over 16 amino acids. Germline V lookup: CDR1 KGHDR, CDR2 SFDVKD. The CDR3 DNA sequence: TGTGCCGTCGGGACTAGCGGATCCCTTAACACCGGGGAGCTGTTTTTT. Its protein is CAVGTSGSLNTGELFF.

This chain uses TRBV19 with TRBJ2-6, with 9 bases aligning to TRBD2. The CDR3 contains 19 residues. The J segment lost 2 bases and the V segment lost 0 bases, leaving 8 bases of the junction unmatched. Germline V lookup: CDR1 LNHDA, CDR2 SQIVND (reference sequence). Written as DNA, the CDR3 is TGTGCCAGTAGTATAGACCCTAGCGGGATCGGCCCTGGGGCCAACGTCCTGACTTTC. Residues: CASSIDPSGIGPGANVLTF.

The chain combines TRBV14 with TRBJ2-3; 14 bases are a match to TRBD2. Germline assignment: CDR1 SGHDN and CDR2 FVKESK. Trimming took 4 bases from V and 4 from J; bases not matched to a gene: 4. This CDR3 spans 16 amino acids. The CDR3 region is CASSLLGLAGADTQYF. As DNA, the CDR3 is TGTGCCAGCAGCCTGTTGGGACTAGCGGGAGCAGATACGCAGTATTTT.

In the case of this clone: Other DNA sequences of this sample code for an identical CDR3. V gene TRBV19 combines with J gene TRBJ1-1, with D maybe TRBD1 (5 bases). The germline gives CDR1 LNHDA, CDR2 SQIVND (reference sequence). The CDR3 loop spans 13 amino acids. The germline V and J ends were trimmed by 2 bases and 5 bases, with 9 bases remaining between them. The CDR3 DNA sequence: TGTGCCAGTAGTATACGGGGGGGGACTGAAGCTTTCTTT. Protein product: CASSIRGGTEAFF.

In this sample, this clone turned up once. The J gene is TRBJ1-1, the V gene TRBV19; weak D call: TRBD1 (6 bases). The V gene's germline CDR1 is LNHDA and CDR2 SQIVND (reference sequence). The V and J ends lost 5 bases and 3 bases respectively, with 10 bases between them. The CDR3 consists of 13 residues. The CDR3 loop is CASSPRGHTEAFF. The CDR3 region has the DNA TGTGCCAGTAGTCCCAGGGGACACACTGAAGCTTTCTTT.

The V and J genes are TRBV3-1 (or the pseudogene TRBV3-2) and TRBJ2-7; tentatively, D is TRBD1 (5 bases). The length of the CDR3 is 13 residues. Per the germline V gene, CDR1 is LGHDT and CDR2 is YNNKEL (reference sequence). V gave up 6 bases and J gave up 3 bases, with 12 bases separating them. In DNA form, the CDR3 reads TGTGCCAGCAGACGATCCGACAGCTACGAGCAGTACGTC. It codes for CASRRSDSYEQYV.

The chain couples TRBV24-1 to TRBJ1-2; 7 bases are a match to TRBD1. This CDR3 region has 14 residues. Germline trimming cut 4 bases from V and 4 bases from J; bases unmatched to any gene: 5. From germline, CDR1 is KGHDR and CDR2 SFDVKD. The DNA for the CDR3 is TGTGCCACCAGTGACTCGGGACAGATCTATGGCTACACCTTC. Its translation is CATSDSGQIYGYTF.

The V and J genes are TRBV21-1 and TRBJ2-1; the D segment call TRBD2 is taken from the table without a DNA check. TRBV21-1 is a recognized pseudogene. This CDR3 is 16 amino acids long. The CDR3 sequence is CASSKRVAGGYNEQFF. CDR3 in DNA: TGTGCCAGCAGCAAAAGGGTAGCGGGAGGCTACAATGAGCAGTTCTTC.

The chain employs TRBV20-1 and TRBJ2-1; D unclear. The CDR3 contains 11 residues. Deletions cut 6 bases from V and 7 bases from J, with 10 bases between. The germline V gene has CDR1 DFQATT and CDR2 SNEGSKA (reference sequence). The CDR3 bases are TGCAGTGCCCTCAGCGTAAATGAGCAGTTCTTC. It encodes CSALSVNEQFF.

Written as DNA, the CDR3 is TGTGCCAGCAGGACTAGCGGGCAATACAATGAGCAGTTCTTC. It specifies CASRTSGQYNEQFF. The chain recombines TRBV7-2 with TRBJ2-1; TRBD2 aligns across 10 bases. CDR3 length: 14 residues. Germline V gene lookup returns CDR1 SGHTA and CDR2 FQGNSA. After removal of 6 bases from V and 4 bases from J, the junction contained 3 bases not matched to a gene.

This sequence joins TRBV19 and TRBJ2-5, with a tentative D call TRBD2 (6 bases). The CDR3 extends over 14 amino acids. Germline CDR1 and CDR2: LNHDA and SQIVND (reference sequence). Trimming shortened V by 5 bases and J by 2 bases, and 12 bases separated the two germline ends. The CDR3: CASSVSSVQETQYF. The CDR3 bases are TGTGCCAGTAGTGTCTCTAGCGTACAAGAGACCCAGTACTTC.

This clone has only one observation. The V gene is TRBV5-6, the J gene TRBJ1-5, with 7 bases identical to TRBD1. V was pared by 4 bases and J by 3 bases, with 13 bases of the junction left unmatched. The germline V gene has CDR1 SGHDT and CDR2 YYEEEE. The CDR3 is made up of 17 amino acids. This CDR3 reads CASSALQGTGLNQPQHF. The CDR3 nucleotides are TGTGCCAGCAGCGCCCTACAGGGGACGGGTCTCAATCAGCCCCAGCATTTT.

This clone showed up just a few times. The CDR3 is CASSDRGHGYTF. DNA of the CDR3: TGTGCCAGCAGCGACAGGGGGCATGGCTACACCTTC. V gene TRBV11-2 combines with J gene TRBJ1-2, with 10 bases lining up with TRBD1. With V trimmed by 5 bases and J by 6 bases, 0 bases remained unmatched. CDR1 is SGHAT, CDR2 FQNNGV, per germline. The CDR3 extends over 12 amino acids.

The chain is built from TRBV4-2 and TRBJ1-6; 7 bases match TRBD1. CDR1 is LGHNA, CDR2 YNFKEQ, per germline. This CDR3 region has 18 residues. V was pared by 3 bases and J by 7 bases, with 15 bases of the junction left unmatched. The CDR3 reads CASSHYEQGRMGNSPLHF. CDR3 nucleotide sequence: TGTGCCAGCAGCCACTACGAACAGGGGCGTATGGGGAATTCACCCCTCCACTTT.

V is TRBV18 and J is TRBJ1-3; a possible D gene is TRBD1 (5 bases). The CDR3 length is 15 residues. V lost 3 bases to trimming and J lost 7 bases, with 16 bases between them. From germline, CDR1 is KGHSH and CDR2 LQKENI. CDR3 region: CASSPWGDKSNTIYF. DNA for the CDR3: TGTGCCAGCTCACCGTGGGGGGATAAATCGAACACCATATATTTT.